This T cell receptor (beta chain) was found in a study of graft-versus-host responses after intestinal transplantation. Notes on this clone: Its specificity is not known.

Trimming shortened V by 0 bases and J by 5 bases, and 17 bases separated the two germline ends. Germline lookup yields CDR1 SGHRS and CDR2 YFSETQ. The CDR3 is made up of 16 amino acids. Data came from immunoSEQ multiplex PCR; TCRdb stores just in-frame clones and leaves some out. The repertoire consists of more than 90,000 clones, with 90% to 95% occurring once and the leading ten covering 0.2% to 0.25%. The sequencing used unstimulated CD4+ T cells sorted from spleen or lymph node cells, collected before transplant. The J gene is TRBJ1-1, the V gene TRBV5-1, with a tentative D call TRBD1 (6 bases). The TCR sequence derives from a human donor who was the organ donor for an intestinal transplant. For the CDR3, the DNA is TGCGCCAGCAGCTTGGGTGACTGGGGGGCGCGGACTGAAGCTTTCTTT. Encoded protein: CASSLGDWGARTEAFF.